The rows below give T cell receptor beta chains drawn from one sample of a study of PD-L1 blockade in urothelial cancer. Some clones are missing from TCRdb's copy, which holds only in-frame ones; the method was immunoSEQ multiplex PCR. Among 40,000 to 55,000 clones listed, more than 70% were seen once. The starting material was PBMCs, obtained around atezolizumab (anti-PD-L1) treatment. The receptors stem from a man aged 55 to 70 with urothelial cancer. Both conserved end residues are part of each CDR3. The D gene is left open where the match is weak. The listing skips clone size in some rows; elsewhere it reads once, few, many or a size class.

d_call: TRBD2; clone_size: .; v_call: TRBV7-9; j_call: TRBJ2-7; cdr3_nt: TGTGCCAGCAGCTTAAGTTCTAGCGGGACCTCTGTGGAGCAGTACTTC; cdr3_aa: CASSLSSSGTSVEQYF
d_call: .; clone_size: .; v_call: TRBV5-8; j_call: TRBJ1-3; cdr3_nt: TGTGCCAGCAGCCCGGTGTTGGGGACTGGCTACACCATATATTTT; cdr3_aa: CASSPVLGTGYTIYF
d_call: .; clone_size: .; v_call: TRBV7-3; j_call: TRBJ1-1; cdr3_nt: TGTGCCAGCAGATGGACATCGAGGACTGAAGCTTTCTTT; cdr3_aa: CASRWTSRTEAFF
d_call: TRBD1; clone_size: .; v_call: TRBV7-3; j_call: TRBJ1-2; cdr3_nt: TGTGCCAGCAGCGTTACCGGGACAGGTTCCCTTGTCTATGGCTACACCTTC; cdr3_aa: CASSVTGTGSLVYGYTF
d_call: .; clone_size: .; v_call: TRBV20-1; j_call: TRBJ1-2; cdr3_nt: TGCAGTGCTACCCCGAACTATGGCTACACCTTC; cdr3_aa: CSATPNYGYTF
d_call: TRBD1; clone_size: .; v_call: TRBV7-6; j_call: TRBJ1-4; cdr3_nt: TGTGCCAGCAGCTTAGGGACAGGGGGGAGTGAAAAACTGTTTTTT; cdr3_aa: CASSLGTGGSEKLFF
d_call: .; clone_size: .; v_call: TRBV29-1; j_call: TRBJ2-7; cdr3_nt: TGCAGCGTTGGGCTTCTGAGGGCGAAGCAGTACTTC; cdr3_aa: CSVGLLRAKQYF
d_call: TRBD1; clone_size: .; v_call: TRBV6-1; j_call: TRBJ1-4; cdr3_nt: TGTGCCAGCAGTGAAGGAAGGAAGCGAGCCCACAGGGGTACTAATGAAAAACTGTTTTTT; cdr3_aa: CASSEGRKRAHRGTNEKLFF
d_call: .; clone_size: once; v_call: TRBV28; j_call: TRBJ2-3; cdr3_nt: TGTGCCAGCAGTTTATTACAGGGCGTAGGCACAGATACGCAGTATTTT; cdr3_aa: CASSLLQGVGTDTQYF
d_call: .; clone_size: .; v_call: TRBV2; j_call: TRBJ1-2; cdr3_nt: TGTGCCAGCAGTGAAACACCCATTCATGACTACACCTTC; cdr3_aa: CASSETPIHDYTF
d_call: .; clone_size: .; v_call: TRBV7-8; j_call: TRBJ1-2; cdr3_nt: TGTGCCAGCAGCCCAGTGGGGGCGGTTTGGGACTATGGCTACACCTTC; cdr3_aa: CASSPVGAVWDYGYTF
d_call: TRBD2; clone_size: .; v_call: TRBV7-8; j_call: TRBJ2-7; cdr3_nt: TGTGCCAGCAGCTTAGCCGTAGCGGGAGGGCCCCACGAGCAGTACTTC; cdr3_aa: CASSLAVAGGPHEQYF
d_call: TRBD1; clone_size: once; v_call: TRBV7-9; j_call: TRBJ1-6; cdr3_nt: TGTGCCAGCAGCGGGACAGGTTATAATTCACCCCTCCACTTT; cdr3_aa: CASSGTGYNSPLHF
d_call: .; clone_size: .; v_call: TRBV5-4; j_call: TRBJ1-4; cdr3_nt: TGTGCCAGCAGCTTGGCGCAGGGCTCTAATGAAAAACTGTTTTTT; cdr3_aa: CASSLAQGSNEKLFF
d_call: TRBD1; clone_size: .; v_call: TRBV5-4; j_call: TRBJ1-2; cdr3_nt: TGTGCCAGCAGCTCGACAGGGTTTGACTATGGCTACACCTTC; cdr3_aa: CASSSTGFDYGYTF
d_call: .; clone_size: .; v_call: TRBV18; j_call: TRBJ2-7; cdr3_nt: TGTGCCAGCTCACCAGGGCCCAACCCCTACGAGCAGTACTTC; cdr3_aa: CASSPGPNPYEQYF
d_call: TRBD1; clone_size: .; v_call: TRBV28; j_call: TRBJ1-5; cdr3_nt: TGTGCCAGCAGCCGACAGGGAGAAGCCCAGCATTTT; cdr3_aa: CASSRQGEAQHF
d_call: .; clone_size: .; v_call: TRBV19; j_call: TRBJ1-4; cdr3_nt: TGTGCCAGTAGTATGAAGGTCGGGGAGGGTGAAAAACTGTTTTTT; cdr3_aa: CASSMKVGEGEKLFF
d_call: .; clone_size: .; v_call: TRBV28; j_call: TRBJ2-7; cdr3_nt: TGTGCCAGCAGTCCGGGGGAGGCGGGTCTGAGGGAGCAGTACTTC; cdr3_aa: CASSPGEAGLREQYF
d_call: TRBD1; clone_size: .; v_call: TRBV19; j_call: TRBJ1-1; cdr3_nt: TGTGCCAGTAGTATAAGGGGCGGACAGGGGAACACTGAAGCTTTCTTT; cdr3_aa: CASSIRGGQGNTEAFF
d_call: TRBD2; clone_size: once; v_call: TRBV28; j_call: TRBJ2-1; cdr3_nt: TGTGCCAGCATACCGGGACTAGCTCCCAATGAGCAGTTCTTC; cdr3_aa: CASIPGLAPNEQFF
d_call: TRBD1; clone_size: .; v_call: TRBV7-9; j_call: TRBJ1-1; cdr3_nt: TGTGCCAGCAGTTTAGGACAGGGGAACACTGAAGCTTTCTTT; cdr3_aa: CASSLGQGNTEAFF
d_call: .; clone_size: once; v_call: TRBV5-1; j_call: TRBJ2-2; cdr3_nt: TGCGCCAGCAGCACGGGGGAGGGGGAGCTGTTTTTT; cdr3_aa: CASSTGEGELFF
d_call: .; clone_size: .; v_call: TRBV9; j_call: TRBJ1-1; cdr3_nt: TGTGCCAGCAGCGTATCTGCGGGGGACACTGAAGCTTTCTTT; cdr3_aa: CASSVSAGDTEAFF
d_call: .; clone_size: .; v_call: TRBV11-2; j_call: TRBJ2-7; cdr3_nt: TGTGCCAGCAGCTTACCTCATATCGGGAGCCTCTCCTACGAGCAGTACTTC; cdr3_aa: CASSLPHIGSLSYEQYF
d_call: TRBD1; clone_size: .; v_call: TRBV19; j_call: TRBJ2-7; cdr3_nt: TGTGCCAGTAGCCCACAGGGGATCTCCTACGAGCAGTACTTC; cdr3_aa: CASSPQGISYEQYF
d_call: .; clone_size: .; v_call: TRBV9; j_call: TRBJ2-1; cdr3_nt: TGTGCCAGCAGCGTACGAGTCGGGACCTACAATGAGCAGTTCTTC; cdr3_aa: CASSVRVGTYNEQFF
d_call: TRBD2; clone_size: .; v_call: TRBV9; j_call: TRBJ2-5; cdr3_nt: TGTGCCAGCAACCCTAGCGGGTTAGAGACCCAGTACTTC; cdr3_aa: CASNPSGLETQYF
d_call: .; clone_size: few; v_call: TRBV5-1; j_call: TRBJ2-7; cdr3_nt: TGCGCCAGCAGCTTGGGAGACACTAGACCCTATGCCGACTTC; cdr3_aa: CASSLGDTRPYADF